A single sample is the source of the 23 T cell receptor beta chains below, sequenced in a study of post-analysis software for immune sequencing data. Study outcomes and limitations: Controls showed lower frequencies than patients for five or six TRBV segments, and TRBV5-6, TRBV5-1 and TRBV20-1 were among these.

Their antigen targets remain unknown. Each TCR beta cDNA library carried unique molecular identifiers. TCRdb reprocessed the PCR reads with MiXCR, giving one entry per CDR3 protein. The sample yields roughly 400,000 distinct CDR3 sequences, less than 40% seen once. The sequencing input was blood. Receptors were obtained from a girl aged 2-10 years with multiple sclerosis.

V is TRBV29-1 and J is TRBJ2-2, with TRBD2 matching 7 bases. The CDR3 sequence is 14 residues long. After removal of 7 bases from V and 6 bases from J, the junction contained 11 bases not matched to a gene. CDR1 is SQVTM and CDR2 is ANQGSEA in the germline V gene. The CDR3 loop reads CSGTGGGVSGELFF. Written as DNA, the CDR3 is TGCAGCGGCACTGGGGGGGGAGTGTCCGGGGAGCTGTTTTTT.

J is TRBJ1-2 and V is TRBV6-6; 11 bases map to TRBD1. Looked up from germline, CDR1 is MNHNY and CDR2 is SVGAGI (reference sequence). This CDR3 is built from 14 residues. Trimming took 5 bases from V and 6 from J; bases not matched to a gene: 5. Here the CDR3 DNA reads TGTGCCAGCAGTCCTCGGACAGGGGGCAATGGCTACACCTTC. This translates into CASSPRTGGNGYTF.

V usage is TRBV20-1 and J usage is TRBJ2-4, with 10 nucleotides matching TRBD2. Germline CDR1 is DFQATT and CDR2 is SNEGSKA (reference sequence). The CDR3 length is 15 residues. After removal of 1 base from V and 6 bases from J, the junction contained 6 bases not matched to a gene. The CDR3 bases are TGCAGTGCTAGAGGACAGAGCGGGGGGGCAAACATTCAGTACTTC. Its protein product is CSARGQSGGANIQYF.

This clonotype came up once. The V gene is TRBV6-6, the J gene TRBJ2-1; tentative D call: TRBD2 (6 bases). The CDR3 contains 13 residues. Germline V CDR1 and CDR2: MNHNY, SVGAGI (reference sequence). The V and J ends lost 0 bases and 9 bases respectively, with 9 bases between them. CDR3 DNA: TGTGCCAGCAGTTACTCGACGGAGGGTGAGCAGTTCTTC. Amino acids: CASSYSTEGEQFF.

The chain employs TRBV27 and TRBJ1-2; TRBD1 matches 10 bases. Trimming took 5 bases from V and 0 from J; bases not matched to a gene: 9. The CDR3 covers 17 residues. Germline-derived CDR1 and CDR2 are MNHEY and SMNVEV (reference sequence). CDR3 coding DNA: TGTGCCAGCAGTACTCTGGGACAGGGGACGGCTAACTATGGCTACACCTTC. Its protein product is CASSTLGQGTANYGYTF.

This clonotype has just a few counts. This chain joins TRBV2 and TRBJ2-7; D may be TRBD1 or TRBD2 (5 bases each). The V end was cut by 8 bases, the J end by 1 base, with 15 bases between. The CDR3 loop spans 14 amino acids. CDR1 and CDR2 (germline): SNHLY, FYNNEI. The DNA for the CDR3 is TGTGCCAGCGCCCGGGACGGACCTTCCTACGAGCAGTACTTC. Its protein is CASARDGPSYEQYF.

This chain links TRBV27 with TRBJ1-6; D might be TRBD1 (5 bases). CDR1 is MNHEY, CDR2 SMNVEV, per germline (reference sequence). This CDR3 spans 15 amino acids. V shed 0 bases and J shed 10 bases, with 13 bases lying between them. CDR3 loop: CASSLSKGVRSPLHF. CDR3 sequence (DNA): TGTGCCAGCAGTTTATCGAAAGGGGTTAGGTCACCCCTCCACTTT.

This chain uses TRBV5-1 with TRBJ2-7; 8 positions match TRBD1. Germline lookup yields CDR1 SGHRS and CDR2 YFSETQ. The trim removed 4 bases at V and 5 bases at J, leaving 11 bases unmatched. This CDR3 has 15 amino acids. CDR3 sequence reads: CASSPDGQGFNEQYF. The DNA for the CDR3 is TGCGCCAGCAGCCCCGACGGACAGGGTTTTAACGAGCAGTACTTC.

This clonotype was counted a single time. The chain joins TRBV12-3 or TRBV12-4 to TRBJ2-5; the D gene is possibly TRBD2 (6 bases). V was trimmed by 6 bases and J by 6 bases, leaving 14 bases between them. The CDR3 is 13 amino acids. The CDR3 is CASSQVGGKTQYF. The DNA for the CDR3 is TGTGCCAGCAGCCAAGTGGGGGGAAAGACCCAGTACTTC.

The gene calls are TRBV7-9 and TRBJ1-5; 10 bases map to TRBD1. Germline values: CDR1 SEHNR, CDR2 FQNEAQ (reference sequence). CDR3 length: 15 amino acids. The trim removed 5 bases at V and 6 bases at J, leaving 7 bases unmatched. CDR3 region: CASSLDRGQVQPQHF. The CDR3 DNA reads TGTGCCAGCAGCCTAGACAGGGGGCAGGTTCAGCCCCAGCATTTT.

The chain carries TRBV20-1 and TRBJ2-5, with D possibly TRBD2 on 5 matching bases. The V end was cut by 1 base, the J end by 1 base, with 13 bases between. The CDR3 spans 15 residues. The germline CDR1 and CDR2 sequences are DFQATT and SNEGSKA (reference sequence). The CDR3 loop is CSARVERGIQETQYF. CDR3 coding DNA: TGCAGTGCTAGAGTAGAACGGGGAATCCAAGAGACCCAGTACTTC.

This clonotype was seen ten or more times. V usage is TRBV20-1 and J usage is TRBJ2-7, with D tentatively TRBD1 (5 bases). This CDR3 has 12 residues. V lost 3 bases to trimming and J lost 5 bases, with 11 bases between them. Germline CDR1 is DFQATT and CDR2 is SNEGSKA (reference sequence). This CDR3 reads CSASPQGHEQYF. CDR3 nucleotide sequence: TGCAGTGCTAGCCCTCAGGGCCACGAGCAGTACTTC.

In this sample, this clonotype turned up a few times. The chain couples TRBV11-2 to TRBJ2-7, with 7 positions matching TRBD2. Germline trimming cut 1 base from V and 6 bases from J; bases unmatched to any gene: 6. There are 14 residues in the CDR3. Germline V lookup: CDR1 SGHAT, CDR2 FQNNGV. This CDR3 reads CASSLVGTKSEQYF. The CDR3 DNA sequence: TGTGCCAGCAGCTTAGTCGGGACTAAGAGCGAGCAGTACTTC. The variable domain in full, with the rest retrieved from reference TRBV11-2 and TRBJ2-7, is EAGVAQSPRYKIIEKRQSVAFWCNPISGHATLYWYQQILGQGPKLLIQFQNNGVVDDSQLPKDRFSAERLKGVDSTLKIQPAKLEDSAVYLCASSLVGTKSEQYFGPGTRLTVT.

This clonotype was detected only once. This chain joins TRBV6-6 and TRBJ2-5; 13 bases map to TRBD2. Germline values: CDR1 MNHNY, CDR2 SVGAGI (reference sequence). This CDR3 has 14 amino acids. The V and J ends lost 7 bases and 5 bases, in that order; junction bases with no gene match: 4. The CDR3 loop reads CASTGTSGVETQYF. The CDR3 DNA reads TGTGCCAGCACGGGGACTAGCGGGGTTGAGACCCAGTACTTC.

The rearrangement joins TRBV9 to TRBJ1-2, with D possibly matching TRBD1 (6 bases). Trimming stripped 4 bases from V and 6 bases from J, with 13 bases between. The CDR3 contains 13 residues. The germline gives CDR1 SGDLS, CDR2 YYNGEE. CDR3 DNA: TGTGCCAGCAGCTTCACCCAGGGGAATGGCTACACCTTC. It specifies CASSFTQGNGYTF.

The V call is TRBV7-8, the J call TRBJ1-2; D possibly corresponds to TRBD1 (5 bases). With 1 base removed from V and 2 bases from J, the gap between germline ends came to 14 bases. CDR1 and CDR2 from the germline V gene are SGHVS and FQNEAQ. The CDR3 covers 16 residues. The CDR3 DNA reads as TGTGCCAGCAGCTTAGGGGGCGGGCGTTCCAACTATGGCTACACCTTC. Amino acid sequence: CASSLGGGRSNYGYTF. The complete variable domain, with remaining parts taken from reference TRBV7-8 and TRBJ1-2, reads GAGVSQSPRYKVAKRGQDVALRCDPISGHVSLFWYQQALGQGPEFLTYFQNEAQLDKSGLPSDRFFAERPEGSVSTLKIQRTQQEDSAVYLCASSLGGGRSNYGYTFGSGTRLTVV.

The genes are TRBV5-1 and TRBJ2-3; 8 positions match TRBD1. V lost 9 bases to trimming and J lost 1 base; unmatched junction nucleotides: 7. CDR1 is SGHRS, CDR2 YFSETQ, per germline. The CDR3 contains 14 residues. The CDR3 sequence: CANETGACTDTQYF. In DNA form, the CDR3 reads TGCGCCAACGAGACAGGGGCGTGCACAGATACGCAGTATTTT. The whole variable domain, filled in from reference TRBV5-1 and TRBJ2-3, reads KAGVTQTPRYLIKTRGQQVTLSCSPISGHRSVSWYQQTPGQGLQFLFEYFSETQRNKGNFPGRFSGRQFSNSRSEMNVSTLELGDSALYLCANETGACTDTQYFGPGTRLTVL.

This clonotype was observed a few times. The gene calls are TRBV5-1 and TRBJ1-6; D is uncertain. V was clipped by 2 bases and J by 6 bases, with 9 bases between them. Per the germline V gene, CDR1 is SGHRS and CDR2 is YFSETQ. The CDR3 loop spans 14 amino acids. CDR3 sequence reads: CASSLDGANSPLHF. Written as DNA, the CDR3 is TGCGCCAGCAGCTTAGACGGTGCTAATTCACCCCTCCACTTT.

In its sample, this clonotype was seen once. J is TRBJ2-4 and V is TRBV3-1; 8 positions match TRBD2. The J call is doubtful: the DNA matches TRBJ2-7 better. Germline V gene sequence: CDR1 LGHDT, CDR2 YNNKEL (reference sequence). The CDR3 totals 16 residues. CDR3 DNA sequence: TGTGCCAGCAGCCAAGAAAGACTAGCGTTATTCGACGAGCAGTACTTC. This sequence encodes CASSQERLALFDEQYF.

This clonotype was seen only a few times. The V gene is TRBV6-1, the J gene TRBJ1-4, with 11 bases fitting TRBD1. With 5 bases clipped from V and 8 bases from J, the junction kept 4 bases outside the gene matches. The CDR3 has 14 amino acids. Germline values: CDR1 MNHNS, CDR2 SASEGT. The CDR3 sequence: CASSQGTGGEKLFF. The CDR3 bases are TGTGCCAGCAGTCAGGGGACAGGGGGAGAAAAACTGTTTTTT.

The chain carries TRBV6-5 and TRBJ2-1; 9 bases align to TRBD1. The CDR3 is 15 amino acids. V shed 4 bases and J 2 bases; nucleotides not matched to a gene: 3. Germline V gene data show CDR1 as MNHEY and CDR2 as SVGAGI. The CDR3 here is CASSSDRGTYNEQFF. Written as DNA, the CDR3 is TGTGCCAGCAGTTCGGACAGGGGCACCTACAATGAGCAGTTCTTC.

This clonotype has more than one count but fewer than ten. The V call is TRBV14, the J call TRBJ2-1, with TRBD2 identical over 12 bases. The length of the CDR3 is 16 residues. Germline trimming cut 3 bases from V and 6 bases from J; bases unmatched to any gene: 6. Per germline, CDR1 SGHDN and CDR2 FVKESK. CDR3 protein: CASSHPGLAGLNEQFF. CDR3 nucleotide sequence: TGTGCCAGCAGCCACCCAGGACTAGCGGGGCTCAATGAGCAGTTCTTC.

The chain couples TRBV4-2 to TRBJ1-1; D might be TRBD1 (6 bases). V lost 4 bases, J lost 0 bases, and 12 bases lay in between. This CDR3 is built from 15 residues. Per germline, CDR1 LGHNA and CDR2 YNFKEQ. CDR3 region: CASSPDSSMNTEAFF. CDR3 coding DNA: TGTGCCAGCAGCCCGGACAGTTCAATGAACACTGAAGCTTTCTTT.